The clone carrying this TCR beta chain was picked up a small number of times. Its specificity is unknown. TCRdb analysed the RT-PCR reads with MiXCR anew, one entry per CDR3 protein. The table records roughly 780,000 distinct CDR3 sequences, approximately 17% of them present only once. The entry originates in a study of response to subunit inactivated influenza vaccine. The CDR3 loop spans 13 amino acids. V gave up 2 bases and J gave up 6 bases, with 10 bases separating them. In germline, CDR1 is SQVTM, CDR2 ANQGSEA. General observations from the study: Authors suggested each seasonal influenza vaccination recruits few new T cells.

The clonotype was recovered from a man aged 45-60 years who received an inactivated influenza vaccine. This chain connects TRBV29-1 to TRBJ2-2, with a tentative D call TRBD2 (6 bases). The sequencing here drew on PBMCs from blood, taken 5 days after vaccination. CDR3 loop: CSVERETPGELFF. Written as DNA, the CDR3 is TGCAGCGTTGAACGGGAGACCCCCGGGGAGCTGTTTTTT.